This T cell receptor beta chain was sequenced for a study of blood T cell repertoires in COVID-19. Authors' processing steps: Estimated nucleated cell counts came from reference gene primer amplification. Clones were sequenced by immunoSEQ multiplex PCR, and TCRdb holds only the in-frame ones, with some missing. The V and J calls and clone size were taken over from that table, and D and trimming were inferred from the DNA. The sample gives some 110,000 clones, 86% of which show up once; around 4.7% is in the top ten. The sample holds a few counts of this clone. The germline CDR1 and CDR2 sequences are GTSNPN and SVGIG (reference sequence). CDR3 length equals 14 residues. With 4 bases clipped from V and 8 bases from J, the junction kept 6 bases outside the gene matches.

Sequenced: peripheral blood. V gene TRBV30 combines with J gene TRBJ1-6; 9 bases fit TRBD1. This clonotype was obtained from a man aged 35 to 55 with acute or convalescent COVID-19. Here the CDR3 DNA reads TGTGCCTGGACCTCGCGACAGGGGGATTCACCCCTCCACTTT. Its protein product is CAWTSRQGDSPLHF.